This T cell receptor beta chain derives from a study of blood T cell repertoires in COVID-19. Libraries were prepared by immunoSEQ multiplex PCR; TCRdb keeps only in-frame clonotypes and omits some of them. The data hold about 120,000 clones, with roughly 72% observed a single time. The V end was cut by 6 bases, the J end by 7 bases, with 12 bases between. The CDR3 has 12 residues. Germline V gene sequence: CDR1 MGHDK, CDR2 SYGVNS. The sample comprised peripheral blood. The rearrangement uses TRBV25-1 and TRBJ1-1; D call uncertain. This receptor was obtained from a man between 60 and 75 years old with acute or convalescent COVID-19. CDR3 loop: CASSDWSFEAFF. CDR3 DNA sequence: TGTGCCAGCAGCGATTGGAGCTTTGAAGCTTTCTTT.